The present TCR beta chain was sequenced within a study of CD8+ T cells in alopecia areata. Study outcomes and limitations: Patients shared TCRs less clearly than mice did, possibly owing to HLA. Lesional scalp exceeded normal scalp in clonality, especially in alopecia totalis/universalis.

Turning to this clone: Its antigen is undetermined.

Sequencing relied on a cDNA template that was reverse transcribed from extracted RNA. Here immunoSEQ multiplex PCR was the method, and the copy in TCRdb shows in-frame clones only, minus some. In the table there are tens of thousands of clones, about 51% of which are singletons. V lost 4 bases to trimming and J lost 2 bases, with 24 bases between them. Germline-derived CDR1 and CDR2 are SGDLS and YYNGEE. This CDR3 spans 18 amino acids. The clonotype was recovered from a human donor with alopecia areata. Sequenced sample: NKG2D-high CD8+ T cells sorted from blood. The rearrangement joins TRBV9 to TRBJ2-5, with D tentatively TRBD1 or TRBD2 (5 bases each). CDR3 sequence: CASSQPRSGGFRQETQYF. The DNA of the CDR3 is TGTGCCAGCAGCCAACCGCGGAGTGGGGGTTTCAGACAAGAGACCCAGTACTTC.